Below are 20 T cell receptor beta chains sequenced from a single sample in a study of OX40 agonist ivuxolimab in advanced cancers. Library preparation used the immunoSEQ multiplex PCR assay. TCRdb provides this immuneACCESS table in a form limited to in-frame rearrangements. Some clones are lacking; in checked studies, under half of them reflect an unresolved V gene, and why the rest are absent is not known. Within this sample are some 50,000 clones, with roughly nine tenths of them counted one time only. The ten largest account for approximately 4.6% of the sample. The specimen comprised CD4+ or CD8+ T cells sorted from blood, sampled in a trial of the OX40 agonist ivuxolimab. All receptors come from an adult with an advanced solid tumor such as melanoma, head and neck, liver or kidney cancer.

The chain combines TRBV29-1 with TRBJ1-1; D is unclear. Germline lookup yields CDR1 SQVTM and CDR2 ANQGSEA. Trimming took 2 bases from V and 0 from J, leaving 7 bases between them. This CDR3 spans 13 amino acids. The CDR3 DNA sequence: TGCAGCGTTGAAATAGGCATGAACACTGAAGCTTTCTTT. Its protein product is CSVEIGMNTEAFF.

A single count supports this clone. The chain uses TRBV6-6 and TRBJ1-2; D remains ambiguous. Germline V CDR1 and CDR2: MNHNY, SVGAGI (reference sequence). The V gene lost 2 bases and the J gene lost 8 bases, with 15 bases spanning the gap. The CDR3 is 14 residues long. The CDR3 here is CASSYGLGVEGYTF. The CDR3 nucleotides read TGTGCCAGCAGTTACGGTCTCGGGGTTGAGGGCTACACCTTC.

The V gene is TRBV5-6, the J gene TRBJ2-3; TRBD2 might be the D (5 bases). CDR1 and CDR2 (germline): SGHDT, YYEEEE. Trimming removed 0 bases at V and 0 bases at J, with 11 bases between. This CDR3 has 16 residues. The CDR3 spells CASSLEGAPSTDTQYF. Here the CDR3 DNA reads TGTGCCAGCAGCTTGGAGGGAGCGCCGAGCACAGATACGCAGTATTTT.

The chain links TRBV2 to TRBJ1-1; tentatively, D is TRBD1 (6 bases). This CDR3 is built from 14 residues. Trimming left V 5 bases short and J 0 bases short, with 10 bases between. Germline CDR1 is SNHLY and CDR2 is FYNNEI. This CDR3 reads CASSLDSMNTEAFF. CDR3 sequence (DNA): TGTGCCAGCAGTTTGGACAGTATGAACACTGAAGCTTTCTTT.

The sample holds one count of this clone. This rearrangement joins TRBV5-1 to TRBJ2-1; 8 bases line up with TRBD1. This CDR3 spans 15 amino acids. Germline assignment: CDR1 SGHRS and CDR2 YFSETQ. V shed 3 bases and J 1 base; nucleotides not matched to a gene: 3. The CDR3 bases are TGCGCCAGCAGCTCGACAGGGGAGTCCTACAATGAGCAGTTCTTC. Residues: CASSSTGESYNEQFF.

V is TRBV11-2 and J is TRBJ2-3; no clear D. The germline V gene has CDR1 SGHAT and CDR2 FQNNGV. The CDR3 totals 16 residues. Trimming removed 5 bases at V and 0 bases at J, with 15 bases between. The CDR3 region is CASSPNTAESTDTQYF. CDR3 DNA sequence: TGTGCCAGCAGCCCGAATACGGCAGAGAGCACAGATACGCAGTATTTT. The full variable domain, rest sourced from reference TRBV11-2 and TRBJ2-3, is EAGVAQSPRYKIIEKRQSVAFWCNPISGHATLYWYQQILGQGPKLLIQFQNNGVVDDSQLPKDRFSAERLKGVDSTLKIQPAKLEDSAVYLCASSPNTAESTDTQYFGPGTRLTVL.

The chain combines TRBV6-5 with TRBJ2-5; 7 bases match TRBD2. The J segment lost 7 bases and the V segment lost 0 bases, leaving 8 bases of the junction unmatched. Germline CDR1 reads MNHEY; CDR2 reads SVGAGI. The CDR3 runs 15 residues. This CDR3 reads CASSYSAGSVGTQYF. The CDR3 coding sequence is TGTGCCAGCAGTTACTCAGCGGGGTCCGTTGGGACCCAGTACTTC.

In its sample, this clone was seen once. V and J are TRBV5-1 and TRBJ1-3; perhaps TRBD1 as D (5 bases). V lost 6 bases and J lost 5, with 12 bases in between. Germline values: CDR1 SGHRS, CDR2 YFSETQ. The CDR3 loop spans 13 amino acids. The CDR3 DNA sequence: TGCGCCAGCACTGGGACCGACAGAAACACCATATATTTT. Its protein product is CASTGTDRNTIYF.

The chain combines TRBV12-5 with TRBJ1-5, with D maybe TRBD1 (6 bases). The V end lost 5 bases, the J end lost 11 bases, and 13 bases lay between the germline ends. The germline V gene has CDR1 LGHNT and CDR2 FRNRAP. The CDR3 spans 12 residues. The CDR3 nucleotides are TGTGCTAGTGGTCCAGGGGAGAGAGCCCAGCATTTT. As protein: CASGPGERAQHF. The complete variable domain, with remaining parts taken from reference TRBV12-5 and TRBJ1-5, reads DARVTQTPRHKVTEMGQEVTMRCQPILGHNTVFWYRQTMMQGLELLAYFRNRAPLDDSGMPKDRFSAEMPDATLATLKIQPSEPRDSAVYFCASGPGERAQHFGDGTRLSIL.

The CDR3 loop reads CASSLESNNSPLHF. CDR3 bases: TGCGCCAGCAGCTTGGAGTCCAATAATTCACCCCTCCACTTT. This chain uses TRBV5-1 with TRBJ1-6; D not certain. CDR3 length equals 14 residues. Trimming shortened V by 0 bases and J by 5 bases, and 6 bases separated the two germline ends. Looked up from germline, CDR1 is SGHRS and CDR2 is YFSETQ.

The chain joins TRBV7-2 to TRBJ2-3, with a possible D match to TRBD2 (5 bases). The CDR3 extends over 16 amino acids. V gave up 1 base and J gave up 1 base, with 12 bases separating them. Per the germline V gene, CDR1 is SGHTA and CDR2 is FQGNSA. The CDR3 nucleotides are TGTGCCAGCAGCTTAGATCGCGGGTCCCGCACAGATACGCAGTATTTT. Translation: CASSLDRGSRTDTQYF. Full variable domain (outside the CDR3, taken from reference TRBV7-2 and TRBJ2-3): GAGVSQSPSNKVTEKGKDVELRCDPISGHTALYWYRQSLGQGLEFLIYFQGNSAPDKSGLPSDRFSAERTGGSVSTLTIQRTQQEDSAVYLCASSLDRGSRTDTQYFGPGTRLTVL.

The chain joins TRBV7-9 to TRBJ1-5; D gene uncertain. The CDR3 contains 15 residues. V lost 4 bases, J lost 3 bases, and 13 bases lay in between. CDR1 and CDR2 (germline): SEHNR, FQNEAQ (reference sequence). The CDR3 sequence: CASSWAGRDNQPQHF. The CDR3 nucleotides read TGTGCCAGCAGCTGGGCCGGGAGGGACAATCAGCCCCAGCATTTT.

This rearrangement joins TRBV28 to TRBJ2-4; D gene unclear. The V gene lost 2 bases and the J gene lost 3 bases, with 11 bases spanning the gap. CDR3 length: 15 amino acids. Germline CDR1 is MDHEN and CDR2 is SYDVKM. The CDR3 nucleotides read TGTGCCAGCAGTTTAGGCCTTTCTGACAAAAACATTCAGTACTTC. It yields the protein CASSLGLSDKNIQYF.

The CDR3 loop is CASSLSGLGTQYF. CDR3 in DNA: TGTGCCAGCAGTTTGTCGGGCCTAGGTACGCAGTATTTT. The chain is built from TRBV6-5 and TRBJ2-3; the D is unclear. V was cut by 4 bases and J by 8 bases, with 13 bases left in between. Germline CDR1 reads MNHEY; CDR2 reads SVGAGI. The CDR3 is made up of 13 amino acids.

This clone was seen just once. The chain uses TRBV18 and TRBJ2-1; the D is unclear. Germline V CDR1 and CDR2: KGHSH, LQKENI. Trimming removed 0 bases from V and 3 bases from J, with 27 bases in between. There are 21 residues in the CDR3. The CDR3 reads CASSPPKFGRISLFVYNEQFF. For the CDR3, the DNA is TGTGCCAGCTCACCACCGAAGTTTGGCAGGATCTCCTTATTTGTCTACAATGAGCAGTTCTTC.

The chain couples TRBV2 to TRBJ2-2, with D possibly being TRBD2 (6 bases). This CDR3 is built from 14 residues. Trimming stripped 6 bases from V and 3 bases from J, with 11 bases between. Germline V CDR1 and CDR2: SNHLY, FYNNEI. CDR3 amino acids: CASRAGRDTGELFF. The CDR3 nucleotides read TGTGCCAGCAGAGCGGGCCGCGACACCGGGGAGCTGTTTTTT. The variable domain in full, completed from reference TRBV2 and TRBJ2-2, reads EPEVTQTPSHQVTQMGQEVILRCVPISNHLYFYWYRQILGQKVEFLVSFYNNEISEKSEIFDDQFSVERPDGSNFTLKIRSTKLEDSAMYFCASRAGRDTGELFFGEGSRLTVL.

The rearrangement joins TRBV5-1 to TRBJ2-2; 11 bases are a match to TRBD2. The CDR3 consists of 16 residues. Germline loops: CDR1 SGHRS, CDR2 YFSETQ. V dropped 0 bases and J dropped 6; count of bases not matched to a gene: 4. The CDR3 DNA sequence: TGCGCCAGCAGCTTGGTCCTAGCGGGAGGCCCCGGGGAGCTGTTTTTT. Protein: CASSLVLAGGPGELFF.

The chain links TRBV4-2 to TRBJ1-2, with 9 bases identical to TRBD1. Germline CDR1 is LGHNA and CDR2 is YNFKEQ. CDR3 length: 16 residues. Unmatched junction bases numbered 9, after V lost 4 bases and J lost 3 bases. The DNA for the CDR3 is TGTGCCAGCAGCCGGTCGCCGGGACAGGGAGACTATGGCTACACCTTC. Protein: CASSRSPGQGDYGYTF.

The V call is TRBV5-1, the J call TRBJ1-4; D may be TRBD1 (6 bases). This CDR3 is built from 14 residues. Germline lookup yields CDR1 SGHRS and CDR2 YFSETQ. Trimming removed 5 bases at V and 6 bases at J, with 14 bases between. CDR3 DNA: TGCGCCAGCAGTATACAGGGTCGGGATGAAAAACTGTTTTTT. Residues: CASSIQGRDEKLFF.

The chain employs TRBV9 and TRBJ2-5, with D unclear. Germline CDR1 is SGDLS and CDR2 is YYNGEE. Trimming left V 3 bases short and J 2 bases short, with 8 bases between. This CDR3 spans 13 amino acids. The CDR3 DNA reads TGTGCCAGCAGCGCTTCCGGTCAAGAGACCCAGTACTTC. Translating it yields CASSASGQETQYF.